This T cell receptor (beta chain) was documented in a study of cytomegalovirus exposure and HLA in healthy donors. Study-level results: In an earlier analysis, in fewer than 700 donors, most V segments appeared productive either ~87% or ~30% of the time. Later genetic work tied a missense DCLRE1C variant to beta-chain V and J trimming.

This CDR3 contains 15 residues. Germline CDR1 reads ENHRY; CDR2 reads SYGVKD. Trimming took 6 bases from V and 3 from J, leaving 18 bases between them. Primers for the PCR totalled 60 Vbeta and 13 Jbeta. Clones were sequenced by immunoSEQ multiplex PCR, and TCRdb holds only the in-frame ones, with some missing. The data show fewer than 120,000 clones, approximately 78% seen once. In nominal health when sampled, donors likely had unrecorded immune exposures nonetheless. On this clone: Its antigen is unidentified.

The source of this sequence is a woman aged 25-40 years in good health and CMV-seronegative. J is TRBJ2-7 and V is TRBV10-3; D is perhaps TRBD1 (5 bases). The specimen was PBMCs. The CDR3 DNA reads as TGTGCCATCAGCCAGAAGTTACAGGACGTCTACGAGCAGTACTTC. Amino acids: CAISQKLQDVYEQYF.